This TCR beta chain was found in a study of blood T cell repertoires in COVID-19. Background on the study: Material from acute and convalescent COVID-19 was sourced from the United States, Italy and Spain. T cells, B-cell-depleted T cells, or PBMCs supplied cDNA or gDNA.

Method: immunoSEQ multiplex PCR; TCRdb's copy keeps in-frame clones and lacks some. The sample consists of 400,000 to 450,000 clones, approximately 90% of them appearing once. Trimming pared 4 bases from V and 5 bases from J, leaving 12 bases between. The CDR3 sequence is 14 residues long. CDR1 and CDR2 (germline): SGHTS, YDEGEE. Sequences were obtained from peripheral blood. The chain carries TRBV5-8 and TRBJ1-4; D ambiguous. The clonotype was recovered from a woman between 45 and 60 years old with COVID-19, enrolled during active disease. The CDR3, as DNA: TGTGCCAGCAGCGTCCAAGAAGAGAATGAAAAACTGTTTTTT. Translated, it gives CASSVQEENEKLFF.